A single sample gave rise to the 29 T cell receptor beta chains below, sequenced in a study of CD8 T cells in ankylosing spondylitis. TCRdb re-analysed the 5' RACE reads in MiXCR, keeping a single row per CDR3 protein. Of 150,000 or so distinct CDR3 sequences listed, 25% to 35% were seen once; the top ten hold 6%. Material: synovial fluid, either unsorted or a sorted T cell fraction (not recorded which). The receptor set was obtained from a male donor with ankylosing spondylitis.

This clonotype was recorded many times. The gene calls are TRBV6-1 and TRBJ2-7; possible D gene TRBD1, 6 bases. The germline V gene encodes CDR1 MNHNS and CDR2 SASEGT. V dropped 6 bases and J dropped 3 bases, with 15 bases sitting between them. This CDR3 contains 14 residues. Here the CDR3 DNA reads TGTGCCAGCAGCCCACAGGGAGAATACTACGAGCAGTACTTC. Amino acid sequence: CASSPQGEYYEQYF.

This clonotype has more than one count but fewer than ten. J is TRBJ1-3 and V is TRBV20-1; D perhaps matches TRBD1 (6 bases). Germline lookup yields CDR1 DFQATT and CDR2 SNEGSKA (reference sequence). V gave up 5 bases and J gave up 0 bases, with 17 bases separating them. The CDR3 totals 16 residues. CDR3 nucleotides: TGCAGTGCTTCCCGGGGGCGGATAAGCTCTGGAAACACCATATATTTT. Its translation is CSASRGRISSGNTIYF.

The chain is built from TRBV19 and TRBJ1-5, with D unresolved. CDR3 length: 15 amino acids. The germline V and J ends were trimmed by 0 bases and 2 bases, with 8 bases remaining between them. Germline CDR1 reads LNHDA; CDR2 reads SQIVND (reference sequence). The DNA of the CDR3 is TGTGCCAGTAGTATAGATTGGGGTGGCAATCAGCCCCAGCATTTT. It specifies CASSIDWGGNQPQHF.

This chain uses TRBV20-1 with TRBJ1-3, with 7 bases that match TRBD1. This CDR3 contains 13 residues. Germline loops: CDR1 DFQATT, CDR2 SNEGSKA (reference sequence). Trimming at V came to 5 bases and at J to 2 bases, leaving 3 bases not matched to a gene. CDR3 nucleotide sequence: TGCAGTGCTCCGGGACAGACTGGAAACACCATATATTTT. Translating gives CSAPGQTGNTIYF.

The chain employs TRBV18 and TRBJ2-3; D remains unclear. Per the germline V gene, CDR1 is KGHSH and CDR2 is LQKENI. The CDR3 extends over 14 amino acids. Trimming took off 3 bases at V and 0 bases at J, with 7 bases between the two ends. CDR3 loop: CASSPDGSTDTQYF. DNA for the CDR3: TGTGCCAGCTCACCGGATGGTAGCACAGATACGCAGTATTTT.

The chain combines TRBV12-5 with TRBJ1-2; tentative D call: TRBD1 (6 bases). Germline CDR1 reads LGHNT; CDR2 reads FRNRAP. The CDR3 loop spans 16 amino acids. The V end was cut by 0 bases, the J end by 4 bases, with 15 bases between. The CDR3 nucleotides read TGTGCTAGTGGTTTGGTACCCCCCGGGGGCCGCTATGGCTACACCTTC. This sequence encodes CASGLVPPGGRYGYTF.

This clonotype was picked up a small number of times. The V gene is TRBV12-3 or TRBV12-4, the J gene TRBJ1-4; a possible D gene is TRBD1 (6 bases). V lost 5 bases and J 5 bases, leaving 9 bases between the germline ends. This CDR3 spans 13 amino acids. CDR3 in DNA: TGTGCCAGCAGTCGACAGGAGAATGAAAAACTGTTTTTT. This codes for CASSRQENEKLFF.

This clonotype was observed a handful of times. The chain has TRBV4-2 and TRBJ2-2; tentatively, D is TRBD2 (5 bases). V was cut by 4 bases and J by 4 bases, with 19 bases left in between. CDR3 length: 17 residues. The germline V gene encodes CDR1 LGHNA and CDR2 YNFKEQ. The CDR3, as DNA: TGTGCCAGCAGCCCCTCAGGTGGGAGAGCGGTCACCGGGGAGCTGTTTTTT. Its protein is CASSPSGGRAVTGELFF.

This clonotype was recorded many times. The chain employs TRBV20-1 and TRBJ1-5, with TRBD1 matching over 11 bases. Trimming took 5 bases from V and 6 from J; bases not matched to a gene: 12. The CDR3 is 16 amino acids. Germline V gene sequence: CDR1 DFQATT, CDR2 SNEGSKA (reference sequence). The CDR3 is CSAPAYGTGGFQPQHF. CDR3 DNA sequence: TGCAGTGCTCCCGCGTACGGGACAGGGGGATTTCAGCCCCAGCATTTT.

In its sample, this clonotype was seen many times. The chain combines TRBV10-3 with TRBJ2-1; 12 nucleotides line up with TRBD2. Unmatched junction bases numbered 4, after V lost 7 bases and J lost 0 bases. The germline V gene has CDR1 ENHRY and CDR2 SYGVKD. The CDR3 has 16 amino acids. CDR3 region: CAIMVTSGSSYNEQFF. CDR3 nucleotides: TGTGCCATCATGGTGACTAGCGGGAGCTCCTACAATGAGCAGTTCTTC.

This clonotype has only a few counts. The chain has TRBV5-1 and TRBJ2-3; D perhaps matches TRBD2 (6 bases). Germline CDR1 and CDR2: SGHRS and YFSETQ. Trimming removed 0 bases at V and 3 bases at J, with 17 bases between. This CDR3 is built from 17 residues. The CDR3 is CASSLVGGVGVTDTQYF. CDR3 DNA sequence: TGCGCCAGCAGCTTGGTAGGCGGGGTTGGAGTGACAGATACGCAGTATTTT.

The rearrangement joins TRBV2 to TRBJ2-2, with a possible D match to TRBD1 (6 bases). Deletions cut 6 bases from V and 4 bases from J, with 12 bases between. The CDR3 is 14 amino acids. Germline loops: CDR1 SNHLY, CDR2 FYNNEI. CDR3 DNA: TGTGCCAGCAGGGGTGGGACAATCACCGGGGAGCTGTTTTTT. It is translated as CASRGGTITGELFF. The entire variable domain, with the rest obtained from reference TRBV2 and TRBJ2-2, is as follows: EPEVTQTPSHQVTQMGQEVILRCVPISNHLYFYWYRQILGQKVEFLVSFYNNEISEKSEIFDDQFSVERPDGSNFTLKIRSTKLEDSAMYFCASRGGTITGELFFGEGSRLTVL.

CDR3 nucleotide sequence: TGTGCCAGCAGCTTAGCGGGAGGGGGCCAGTTCTTC. Encoded protein: CASSLAGGGQFF. V and J are TRBV11-2 and TRBJ2-1, with D possibly being TRBD2 (8 bases). There are 12 residues in the CDR3. Trimming removed 1 base at V and 13 bases at J, with 11 bases between. Per germline, CDR1 SGHAT and CDR2 FQNNGV.

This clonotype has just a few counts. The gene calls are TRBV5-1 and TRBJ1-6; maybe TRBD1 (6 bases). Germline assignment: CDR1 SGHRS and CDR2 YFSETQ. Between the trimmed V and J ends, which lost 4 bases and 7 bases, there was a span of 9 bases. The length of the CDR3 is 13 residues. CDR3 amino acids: CASSVRGNSPLHF. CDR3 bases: TGCGCCAGCAGCGTAAGGGGGAATTCACCCCTCCACTTT.

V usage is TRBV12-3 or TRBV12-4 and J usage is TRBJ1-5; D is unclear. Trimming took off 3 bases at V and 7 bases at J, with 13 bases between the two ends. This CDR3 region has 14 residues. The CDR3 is CASSLFSVGQPQHF. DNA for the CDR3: TGTGCCAGCAGTTTGTTTTCGGTTGGCCAGCCCCAGCATTTT.

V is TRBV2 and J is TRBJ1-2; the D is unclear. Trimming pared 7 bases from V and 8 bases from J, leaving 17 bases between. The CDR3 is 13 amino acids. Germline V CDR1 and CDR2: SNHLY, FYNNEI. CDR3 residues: CASNLSPRGGYTF. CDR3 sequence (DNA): TGTGCCAGCAATCTATCACCGCGTGGCGGCTACACCTTC.

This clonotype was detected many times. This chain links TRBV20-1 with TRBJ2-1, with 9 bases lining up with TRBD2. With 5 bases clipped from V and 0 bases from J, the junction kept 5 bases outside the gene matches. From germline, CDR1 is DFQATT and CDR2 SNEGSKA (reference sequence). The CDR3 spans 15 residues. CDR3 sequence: CSAPRTSASYNEQFF. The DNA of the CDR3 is TGCAGTGCTCCAAGGACTAGCGCCTCCTACAATGAGCAGTTCTTC.

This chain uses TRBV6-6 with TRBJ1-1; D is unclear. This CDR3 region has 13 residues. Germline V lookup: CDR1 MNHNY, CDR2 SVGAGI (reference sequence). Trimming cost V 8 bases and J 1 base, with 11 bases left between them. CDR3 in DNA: TGTGCCAGCGTGGGAGGGTGGAACACTGAAGCTTTCTTT. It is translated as CASVGGWNTEAFF.

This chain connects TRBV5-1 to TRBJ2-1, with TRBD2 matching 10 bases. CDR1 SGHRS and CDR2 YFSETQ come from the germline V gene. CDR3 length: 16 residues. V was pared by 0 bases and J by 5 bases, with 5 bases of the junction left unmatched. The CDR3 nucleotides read TGCGCCAGCAGCTTGGCAGCTAGCGGGAGTAACAATGAGCAGTTCTTC. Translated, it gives CASSLAASGSNNEQFF. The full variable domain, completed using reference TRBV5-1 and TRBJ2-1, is KAGVTQTPRYLIKTRGQQVTLSCSPISGHRSVSWYQQTPGQGLQFLFEYFSETQRNKGNFPGRFSGRQFSNSRSEMNVSTLELGDSALYLCASSLAASGSNNEQFFGPGTRLTVL.

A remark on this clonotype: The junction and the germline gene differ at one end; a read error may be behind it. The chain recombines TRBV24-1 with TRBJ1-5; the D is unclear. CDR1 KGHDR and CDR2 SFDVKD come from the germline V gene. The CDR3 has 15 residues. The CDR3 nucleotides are TGTGCCACCAGTGATGCGGGTCCCCGCAACCAGCCCCAGCATTTT. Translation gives CATSDAGPRNQPQHF.

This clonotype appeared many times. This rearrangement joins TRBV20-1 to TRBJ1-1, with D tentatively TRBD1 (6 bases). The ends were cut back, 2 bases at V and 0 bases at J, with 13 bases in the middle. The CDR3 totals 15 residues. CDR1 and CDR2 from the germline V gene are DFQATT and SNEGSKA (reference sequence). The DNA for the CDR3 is TGCAGTGCTAGAAGGCGGGACATGATGAACACTGAAGCTTTCTTT. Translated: CSARRRDMMNTEAFF.

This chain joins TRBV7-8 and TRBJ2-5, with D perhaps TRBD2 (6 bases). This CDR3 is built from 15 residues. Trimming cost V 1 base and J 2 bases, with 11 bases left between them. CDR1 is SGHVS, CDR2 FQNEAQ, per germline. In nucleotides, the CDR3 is TGTGCCAGCAGCTTAGGATACGGGGGACAAGAGACCCAGTACTTC. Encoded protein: CASSLGYGGQETQYF.

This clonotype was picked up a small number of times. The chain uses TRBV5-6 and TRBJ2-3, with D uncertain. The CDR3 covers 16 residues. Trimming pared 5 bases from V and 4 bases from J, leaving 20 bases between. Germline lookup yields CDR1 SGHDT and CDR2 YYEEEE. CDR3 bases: TGTGCCAGCAGTACACTCCGGGCTCATGGGGCAGATACGCAGTATTTT. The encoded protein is CASSTLRAHGADTQYF.

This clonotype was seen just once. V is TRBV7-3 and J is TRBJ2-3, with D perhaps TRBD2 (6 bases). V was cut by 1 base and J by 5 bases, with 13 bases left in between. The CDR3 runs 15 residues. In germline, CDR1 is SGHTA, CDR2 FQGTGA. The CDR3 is CASSLRPRGEDTQYF. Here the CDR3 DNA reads TGTGCCAGCAGCTTAAGACCTCGCGGGGAAGATACGCAGTATTTT.

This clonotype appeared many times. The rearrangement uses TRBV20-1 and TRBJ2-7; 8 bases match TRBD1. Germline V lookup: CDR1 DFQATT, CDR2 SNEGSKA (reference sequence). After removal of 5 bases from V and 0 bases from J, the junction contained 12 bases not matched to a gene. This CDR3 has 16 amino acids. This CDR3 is CSALRGQGLSSYEQYF. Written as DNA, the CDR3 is TGCAGTGCTCTTAGAGGACAGGGCCTTAGCTCCTACGAGCAGTACTTC.

This CDR3 reads CSARGLLTGELFF. The CDR3 DNA sequence: TGCAGTGCTAGGGGACTCCTCACCGGGGAGCTGTTTTTT. The chain combines TRBV20-1 with TRBJ2-2, with D possibly matching TRBD2 (6 bases). V was trimmed by 3 bases and J by 4 bases, leaving 9 bases between them. From germline, CDR1 is DFQATT and CDR2 SNEGSKA (reference sequence). The CDR3 runs to 13 residues.

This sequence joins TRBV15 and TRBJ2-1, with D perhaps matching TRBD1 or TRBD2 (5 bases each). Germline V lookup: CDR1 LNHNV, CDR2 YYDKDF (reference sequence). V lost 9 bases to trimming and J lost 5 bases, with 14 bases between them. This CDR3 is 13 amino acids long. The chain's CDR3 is CATGDAKNNEQFF. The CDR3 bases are TGTGCCACGGGGGACGCAAAAAACAATGAGCAGTTCTTC.

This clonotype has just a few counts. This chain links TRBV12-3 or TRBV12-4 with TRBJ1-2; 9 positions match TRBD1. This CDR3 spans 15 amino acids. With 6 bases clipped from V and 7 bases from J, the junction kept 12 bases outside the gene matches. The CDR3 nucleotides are TGTGCCAGCAGCAGACAGGGGGAGCCGAAAAGTGGCTACACCTTC. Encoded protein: CASSRQGEPKSGYTF.

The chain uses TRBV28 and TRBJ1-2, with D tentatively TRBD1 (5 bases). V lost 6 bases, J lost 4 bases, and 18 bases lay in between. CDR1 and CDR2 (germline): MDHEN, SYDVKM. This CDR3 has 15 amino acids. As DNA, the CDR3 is TGTGCCAGCAGCCCGACTTCGGGACTGCTCTATGGCTACACCTTC. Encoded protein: CASSPTSGLLYGYTF.